This passage covers 9 T cell receptor beta chains from one sample sequenced in a study of blood T cell repertoires in COVID-19. Here immunoSEQ multiplex PCR was the method, and the copy in TCRdb shows in-frame clones only, minus some. The sample gives 85,000 to 110,000 clones, roughly 88% of which show up once; 3.5% is in the top ten. Material for sequencing was peripheral blood. The receptor source for this set is a human donor in a cohort sampled during active COVID-19.

The rearrangement uses TRBV7-9 and TRBJ2-3; 12 nucleotides agree with TRBD2. V was pared by 4 bases and J by 7 bases, with 6 bases of the junction left unmatched. From germline, CDR1 is SEHNR and CDR2 FQNEAQ (reference sequence). The CDR3 sequence is 15 residues long. The CDR3 here is CASSSTSGGANTQYF. CDR3 sequence (DNA): TGTGCCAGCAGCTCGACTAGCGGGGGAGCCAATACGCAGTATTTT.

This sequence joins TRBV12-2 and TRBJ2-5; TRBD1, the table's D call, lacks a check against the DNA. TRBV12-2 is classified as a pseudogene. The CDR3 contains 12 residues. In nucleotides, the CDR3 is TGTGCAAGTCGCGTCCAGGGTGGGTCCCAGTACTTC. Residues: CASRVQGGSQYF.

The chain couples TRBV2 to TRBJ1-4; tentatively, D is TRBD1 (5 bases). Germline loops: CDR1 SNHLY, CDR2 FYNNEI. V lost 7 bases and J 8 bases, leaving 17 bases between the germline ends. This CDR3 is built from 14 residues. The CDR3 sequence: CASISGRAGEKLFF. CDR3 bases: TGTGCCAGCATCTCGGGCAGGGCAGGGGAAAAACTGTTTTTT. The variable domain in full, completed from reference TRBV2 and TRBJ1-4, reads EPEVTQTPSHQVTQMGQEVILRCVPISNHLYFYWYRQILGQKVEFLVSFYNNEISEKSEIFDDQFSVERPDGSNFTLKIRSTKLEDSAMYFCASISGRAGEKLFFGSGTQLSVL.

V usage is TRBV28 and J usage is TRBJ2-7, with 8 nucleotides matching TRBD2. Germline CDR1 is MDHEN and CDR2 is SYDVKM. This CDR3 contains 15 residues. With 1 base clipped from V and 2 bases from J, the junction kept 4 bases outside the gene matches. CDR3 amino acids: CASSLFQRETYEQYF. The CDR3 DNA sequence: TGTGCCAGCAGTTTATTCCAGCGGGAGACCTACGAGCAGTACTTC.

The CDR3 loop reads CASSFSGVYNEQFF. The CDR3 coding sequence is TGTGCCAGCAGCTTCTCGGGAGTCTACAATGAGCAGTTCTTC. The chain carries TRBV5-5 and TRBJ2-1, with a tentative D call TRBD2 (6 bases). V was trimmed by 2 bases and J by 3 bases, leaving 9 bases between them. This CDR3 is 14 amino acids long. The germline gives CDR1 SGHKS, CDR2 YYEKEE (reference sequence).

The chain employs TRBV28 and TRBJ2-7; maybe TRBD1 (6 bases). The germline V and J ends were trimmed by 4 bases and 2 bases, with 15 bases remaining between them. The CDR3 covers 15 residues. Germline V gene sequence: CDR1 MDHEN, CDR2 SYDVKM. CDR3 sequence (DNA): TGTGCCAGCAGTTCGGCCGGACAGCCCCCCTACGAGCAGTACTTC. It translates to CASSSAGQPPYEQYF.

This rearrangement joins TRBV24-1 to TRBJ1-2; 8 bases line up with TRBD1. The germline V gene encodes CDR1 KGHDR and CDR2 SFDVKD. CDR3 length equals 14 residues. V shed 3 bases and J 8 bases; nucleotides not matched to a gene: 7. CDR3 protein: CATSDTDREEGYTF. CDR3 nucleotides: TGTGCCACCAGTGATACGGACAGGGAGGAAGGCTACACCTTC.

This clone was picked up a small number of times. The V call is TRBV5-4, the J call TRBJ1-2; no reliable D call. Germline CDR1 is SGHNT and CDR2 is YYREEE (reference sequence). The length of the CDR3 is 14 residues. Trimming left V 0 bases short and J 4 bases short, with 10 bases between. The CDR3 spells CASSLGHSLYGYTF. The CDR3 DNA is TGTGCCAGCAGCTTGGGGCACAGCCTCTATGGCTACACCTTC.

The chain has TRBV6-5 and TRBJ2-5; possibly TRBD2 for D (6 bases). Per the germline V gene, CDR1 is MNHEY and CDR2 is SVGAGI. Trimming took 0 bases from V and 14 from J, leaving 13 bases between them. The CDR3 has 12 residues. The CDR3 sequence is CASSYSSGLLYF. The CDR3, as DNA: TGTGCCAGCAGTTACTCGTCGGGACTCCTTTACTTC.